This entry lists 20 T cell receptor beta chains sequenced from one sample in a study of shared clonotypes between healthy human individuals. Method: immunoSEQ multiplex PCR; TCRdb's copy keeps in-frame clones and lacks some. This table holds fewer than 200,000 clones, about 93% found once. Sequencing used naive CD4+ T cells sorted from blood. Subset: CD45RA+ positively selected. The source is a woman in her twenties or thirties in good health.

Regarding this clone: Within the sample, other DNA sequences also encode this same CDR3. V and J are TRBV28 and TRBJ2-7; D is perhaps TRBD1 (6 bases). Trimming removed 4 bases at V and 1 base at J, with 11 bases between. The CDR3 spans 14 residues. The germline V gene has CDR1 MDHEN and CDR2 SYDVKM. CDR3 sequence: CASSSPGTSYEQYF. The CDR3 nucleotides are TGTGCCAGCAGTTCCCCGGGGACATCCTACGAGCAGTACTTC. Based on the CDR3 plus reference TRBV28 and TRBJ2-7, the full variable domain is DVKVTQSSRYLVKRTGEKVFLECVQDMDHENMFWYRQDPGLGLRLIYFSYDVKMKEKGDIPEGYSVSREKKERFSLILESASTNQTSMYLCASSSPGTSYEQYFGPGTRLTVT.

This clone was picked up a small number of times. V and J are TRBV5-8 and TRBJ2-7; 10 bases line up with TRBD2. The CDR3 has 16 residues. CDR1 and CDR2 (germline): SGHTS, YDEGEE. V gave up 4 bases and J gave up 1 base; unmatched junction bases: 8. The CDR3 sequence: CASSPGVAGGSYEQYF. The CDR3 nucleotides read TGTGCCAGCAGCCCCGGGGTAGCGGGAGGATCCTACGAGCAGTACTTC.

CDR3 loop: CASSLERVAYEQYF. CDR3 nucleotides: TGTGCCAGCAGCTTAGAACGGGTAGCCTACGAGCAGTACTTC. This chain connects TRBV11-2 to TRBJ2-5, with D uncertain. The DNA end is more similar to TRBJ2-7, so the J call may be wrong. The CDR3 extends over 14 amino acids. Germline CDR1 is SGHAT and CDR2 is FQNNGV.

This chain uses TRBV11-3 with TRBJ2-7; no clear D. The germline V gene encodes CDR1 SGHNT and CDR2 YENEEA. The CDR3 has 13 amino acids. V was clipped by 4 bases and J by 3 bases, with 10 bases between them. CDR3 residues: CASSYPVGYEQYF. CDR3 in DNA: TGTGCCAGCAGCTACCCCGTGGGCTACGAGCAGTACTTC.

The chain combines TRBV5-4 with TRBJ1-3; 8 bases line up with TRBD1. The CDR3 sequence is 17 residues long. Germline V gene data show CDR1 as SGHNT and CDR2 as YYREEE (reference sequence). With 4 bases clipped from V and 0 bases from J, the junction kept 9 bases outside the gene matches. The CDR3: CASSQELTGASGNTIYF. The CDR3 DNA reads as TGTGCCAGCAGCCAAGAGTTGACAGGGGCCTCTGGAAACACCATATATTTT.

The V call is TRBV6-5, the J call TRBJ2-7, with a possible D match to TRBD2 (6 bases). Germline V CDR1 and CDR2: MNHEY, SVGAGI. The CDR3 spans 13 residues. V lost 6 bases, J lost 3 bases, and 12 bases lay in between. The CDR3 here is CASSPGLFYEQYF. The CDR3 DNA sequence: TGTGCCAGCAGCCCGGGACTTTTCTACGAGCAGTACTTC.

The V gene is TRBV20-1, the J gene TRBJ1-1; D remains unclear. Per the germline V gene, CDR1 is DFQATT and CDR2 is SNEGSKA (reference sequence). This CDR3 contains 11 residues. DNA of the CDR3: TGCAAGCCGACTATGAACACTGAAGCTTTCTTT. Amino acid sequence: CKPTMNTEAFF.

This clone was seen only once. The chain carries TRBV15 and TRBJ1-5; the D gene is possibly TRBD1 (5 bases). CDR1 is LNHNV, CDR2 YYDKDF, per germline (reference sequence). The CDR3 loop spans 15 amino acids. V shed 0 bases and J shed 4 bases, with 10 bases lying between them. CDR3 DNA sequence: TGTGCCACCAGCAGAGATCTCGGGGGTAATCAGCCCCAGCATTTT. Its protein is CATSRDLGGNQPQHF.

The chain carries TRBV4-1 and TRBJ2-5, with D perhaps TRBD2 (6 bases). The CDR3 is made up of 16 amino acids. Germline V gene lookup returns CDR1 MGHRA and CDR2 YSYEKL. Trimming pared 2 bases from V and 1 base from J, leaving 14 bases between. CDR3 nucleotides: TGCGCCAGCAGCCAACCGACCCGGGACTTCCAAGAGACCCAGTACTTC. Its protein product is CASSQPTRDFQETQYF.

The DNA for the CDR3 is TGTGCCAGCACAGGGGGGTCAAGGGACACTGAAGCTTTCTTT. Protein: CASTGGSRDTEAFF. The gene calls are TRBV2 and TRBJ1-1; 7 bases fit TRBD1. The CDR3 runs 14 residues. Germline V lookup: CDR1 SNHLY, CDR2 FYNNEI. After removal of 7 bases from V and 3 bases from J, the junction contained 8 bases not matched to a gene.

This chain uses TRBV28 with TRBJ2-4, with 12 bases fitting TRBD2. In germline, CDR1 is MDHEN, CDR2 SYDVKM. V was clipped by 8 bases and J by 0 bases; unmatched bases: 8. This CDR3 contains 17 residues. The CDR3 region is CASGTSGLTGAKNIQYF. CDR3 nucleotides: TGTGCCAGCGGGACTAGCGGGCTGACGGGAGCCAAAAACATTCAGTACTTC.

This clone appeared a single time. The J gene is TRBJ2-7, the V gene TRBV28; 7 bases are shared with TRBD1. The germline V gene encodes CDR1 MDHEN and CDR2 SYDVKM. The CDR3 contains 13 residues. The J segment lost 2 bases and the V segment lost 5 bases, leaving 3 bases of the junction unmatched. In nucleotides, the CDR3 is TGTGCCAGCAGTCCACAGGGGCCCTACGAGCAGTACTTC. Translated, it gives CASSPQGPYEQYF.

This clone is a singleton in its sample. This rearrangement joins TRBV18 to TRBJ1-2, with D perhaps matching TRBD1 (5 bases). Trimming took 2 bases from V and 4 from J, leaving 14 bases between them. Germline V gives CDR1 KGHSH, CDR2 LQKENI. This CDR3 is built from 15 residues. The CDR3 nucleotides are TGTGCCAGCTCACCAAAGTTGTTGGGGGTCTATGGCTACACCTTC. It encodes CASSPKLLGVYGYTF.

The chain couples TRBV5-4 to TRBJ2-1; 9 positions match TRBD2. This CDR3 comprises 15 residues. CDR1 is SGHNT and CDR2 is YYREEE in the germline V gene (reference sequence). The V and J ends lost 3 bases and 3 bases, in that order; junction bases with no gene match: 4. The DNA of the CDR3 is TGTGCCAGCAGCTGGGGGACTAGCTACTACAATGAGCAGTTCTTC. Residues: CASSWGTSYYNEQFF.

The chain combines TRBV10-3 with TRBJ1-3; 12 positions agree with TRBD1. CDR3 length equals 18 residues. The V segment lost 6 bases and the J segment 2 bases; nucleotides outside the gene matches: 11. Germline lookup yields CDR1 ENHRY and CDR2 SYGVKD. In DNA, the CDR3 is TGTGCCATCAGAAAACAATCGGGACAGGGGGCAGCTGGAAACACCATATATTTT. This gives the protein CAIRKQSGQGAAGNTIYF.

This clone has only one observation. The genes are TRBV27 and TRBJ2-7; no firm D call. V gave up 0 bases and J gave up 3 bases, with 9 bases separating them. The germline V gene has CDR1 MNHEY and CDR2 SMNVEV (reference sequence). The CDR3 consists of 14 residues. The CDR3 nucleotides read TGTGCCAGCAGTTTATCGGTAACTTACTACGAGCAGTACTTC. It is translated as CASSLSVTYYEQYF.

The chain employs TRBV18 and TRBJ2-5; a weak D match, TRBD1 (5 bases). The J call may be mistaken, given a closer DNA end match to TRBJ2-7. Per germline, CDR1 KGHSH and CDR2 LQKENI. The CDR3 consists of 15 residues. The CDR3 loop reads CASSPPGWSSYEQYF. The DNA for the CDR3 is TGTGCCAGCTCACCGCCAGGGTGGAGCTCCTACGAGCAGTACTTC.

The chain combines TRBV4-1 with TRBJ2-7, with 10 positions matching TRBD2. V shed 6 bases and J 0 bases; nucleotides not matched to a gene: 2. The germline gives CDR1 MGHRA, CDR2 YSYEKL. The CDR3 runs to 14 residues. The CDR3 coding sequence is TGCGCCAGCAGTTCTAGCGGGAGCTCCTACGAGCAGTACTTC. Its protein product is CASSSSGSSYEQYF.

The sample holds a few counts of this clone. The sample holds other DNA sequences that translate to the same CDR3. CDR3 nucleotide sequence: TGTGCCACCAGCAGGGGACAGGGTAATGAAAAACTGTTTTTT. This codes for CATSRGQGNEKLFF. V gene TRBV15 combines with J gene TRBJ1-4, with TRBD1 matching over 9 bases. There are 14 residues in the CDR3. Unmatched junction bases numbered 0, after V lost 3 bases and J lost 4 bases. Per the germline V gene, CDR1 is LNHNV and CDR2 is YYDKDF (reference sequence).

The rearrangement joins TRBV19 to TRBJ2-1; 10 positions match TRBD1. The CDR3 has 16 amino acids. The germline CDR1 and CDR2 sequences are LNHDA and SQIVND (reference sequence). The V and J ends lost 5 bases and 3 bases, in that order; junction bases with no gene match: 7. DNA for the CDR3: TGTGCCAGTAGTCGAGGGACAGGGGCTTTCTACAATGAGCAGTTCTTC. Its translation: CASSRGTGAFYNEQFF. Full variable domain (rest looked up from reference TRBV19 and TRBJ2-1): DGGITQSPKYLFRKEGQNVTLSCEQNLNHDAMYWYRQDPGQGLRLIYYSQIVNDFQKGDIAEGYSVSREKKESFPLTVTSAQKNPTAFYLCASSRGTGAFYNEQFFGPGTRLTVL.